Each of the 24 T cell receptor beta chains below was sequenced from the same sample in a study of the immune and genomic landscape of osteosarcoma (TCRdb year 2020). The receptor library was made with the immunoSEQ multiplex PCR assay. TCRdb retrieved this table from immuneACCESS and kept in-frame rearrangements only. Not all clones are present; in checked studies, unresolved V genes account for under half, and no reason is known for the remainder. The record for this sample contains 59 clones. The sequenced sample was metastatic tumor tissue from the lung. The sample's cell subset or site label is to be understood as: lung metastasis of osteosarcoma. These receptors all stem from a man younger than 35 with osteosarcoma. The age is the age at diagnosis.

The chain links TRBV4-2 to TRBJ1-1, with D tentatively TRBD1 (6 bases). The CDR3 is 17 amino acids. CDR1 and CDR2 (germline): LGHNA, YNFKEQ. V lost 0 bases to trimming and J lost 4 bases, with 18 bases between them. The CDR3 DNA follows: TGTGCCAGCAGCCAAGATAGTTTCTTAGGGGGGGGCACTGAAGCTTTCTTT. Residues: CASSQDSFLGGGTEAFF.

The J gene is TRBJ2-6, the V gene TRBV6-9; D ambiguous. V was clipped by 5 bases and J by 5 bases, with 22 bases between them. Per germline, CDR1 MNHGY and CDR2 SVAAGI. The CDR3 is made up of 18 amino acids. The CDR3 sequence: CASSHSYLRQSRANVLTF. The CDR3 DNA reads as TGTGCCAGCAGTCACTCGTACTTACGACAAAGTCGGGCCAACGTCCTGACTTTC.

The chain joins TRBV9 to TRBJ2-5; no clear D. This CDR3 is built from 11 residues. Germline V lookup: CDR1 SGDLS, CDR2 YYNGEE. The V end was cut by 4 bases, the J end by 6 bases, with 7 bases between. CDR3 loop: CASSNQKTQYF. In DNA, the CDR3 is TGTGCCAGCAGCAACCAGAAGACCCAGTACTTC.

This rearrangement joins TRBV11-3 to TRBJ2-2; 7 bases fit TRBD2. J lost 6 bases, V lost 2 bases, and 0 bases had no gene match. Germline CDR1 reads SGHNT; CDR2 reads YENEEA. The length of the CDR3 is 13 residues. In DNA, the CDR3 is TGTGCCAGCAGCTTACGGGGGGCCGGGGAGCTGTTTTTT. Protein: CASSLRGAGELFF.

This clone was seen only a few times. The chain couples TRBV5-1 to TRBJ2-7, with 9 bases matching TRBD1. The CDR3 extends over 14 amino acids. Germline-derived CDR1 and CDR2 are SGHRS and YFSETQ. J gave up 3 bases and V 4 bases, and 5 bases lay outside the gene matches. The CDR3: CASSPRQGGYEQYF. The CDR3 DNA reads TGCGCCAGCAGCCCGAGACAGGGGGGCTACGAGCAGTACTTC.

V usage is TRBV21-1 and J usage is TRBJ1-4. TRBV21-1 is classified as a pseudogene. The CDR3 length is 17 residues. The chain's CDR3 is CASRKIVYKVHNEKLFF. As DNA, the CDR3 is TGTGCCAGCAGAAAAATTGTCTACAAGGTGCATAATGAAAAACTGTTTTTT.

This clone has just a few counts. CDR3 residues: CSVESAAGGTEAFF. DNA of the CDR3: TGCAGCGTTGAGTCGGCGGCAGGCGGCACTGAAGCTTTCTTT. V and J are TRBV29-1 and TRBJ1-1, with D unresolved. V lost 3 bases to trimming and J lost 4 bases, with 15 bases between them. This CDR3 has 14 residues. Germline V gene lookup returns CDR1 SQVTM and CDR2 ANQGSEA.

The sample holds a few counts of this clone. The CDR3 protein is CASSLGGLAAFF. CDR3 nucleotide sequence: TGTGCCAGCAGCTTGGGAGGGTTAGCGGCTTTCTTT. This sequence joins TRBV5-4 and TRBJ1-1; D gene unclear. Germline V CDR1 and CDR2: SGHNT, YYREEE (reference sequence). The V end lost 0 bases, the J end lost 11 bases, and 11 bases lay between the germline ends. The CDR3 contains 12 residues.

V gene TRBV5-1 combines with J gene TRBJ2-6, with 9 bases lining up with TRBD1. V shed 4 bases, J shed 0 bases, and the junction held 11 bases outside the gene matches. Germline CDR1 reads SGHRS; CDR2 reads YFSETQ. There are 19 residues in the CDR3. The DNA for the CDR3 is TGCGCCAGCAGCCCGGGGGCGGGACAGGGAATCTCTGGGGCCAACGTCCTGACTTTC. Its translation is CASSPGAGQGISGANVLTF.

This chain connects TRBV30 to TRBJ2-7; D uncertain. There are 14 residues in the CDR3. Germline CDR1 and CDR2: GTSNPN and SVGIG (reference sequence). V dropped 0 bases and J dropped 4 bases, with 13 bases sitting between them. CDR3 DNA: TGTGCCTGGAGTGTACAACCCGTTGCTTACGAGCAGTACTTC. Encoded protein: CAWSVQPVAYEQYF.

V and J are TRBV5-4 and TRBJ1-1, with D unresolved. The CDR3 extends over 15 amino acids. The germline CDR1 and CDR2 sequences are SGHNT and YYREEE (reference sequence). Trimming stripped 6 bases from V and 1 base from J, with 16 bases between. The CDR3 here is CASNLPGTENTEAFF. The CDR3 coding sequence is TGTGCCAGCAACCTCCCCGGCACAGAGAACACTGAAGCTTTCTTT.

There are a few counts of this clone. The chain couples TRBV11-3 to TRBJ2-6; D not resolved. The CDR3 consists of 17 residues. V was clipped by 5 bases and J by 5 bases, with 19 bases between them. Germline CDR1 and CDR2: SGHNT and YENEEA. As DNA, the CDR3 is TGTGCCAGCAGCGTTGAATCTCGACAAAGTCGGGCCAACGTCCTGACTTTC. It specifies CASSVESRQSRANVLTF. Supplemented by reference TRBV11-3 and TRBJ2-6, the full variable domain reads EAGVVQSPRYKIIEKKQPVAFWCNPISGHNTLYWYLQNLGQGPELLIRYENEEAVDDSQLPKDRFSAERLKGVDSTLKIQPAELGDSAVYLCASSVESRQSRANVLTFGAGSRLTVL.

The chain has TRBV5-5 and TRBJ2-5, with TRBD1 matching 10 bases. Per germline, CDR1 SGHKS and CDR2 YYEKEE (reference sequence). Trimming cost V 4 bases and J 4 bases; bases outside gene matches: 1. CDR3 length equals 13 residues. CDR3 in DNA: TGTGCCAGCAGCGGGACAGGGGTAGAGACCCAGTACTTC. It is translated as CASSGTGVETQYF.

CDR3 bases: TGCGCCAGCAGTGTCCCGGGGACTAGCGGGACCTACGAGCAGTACTTC. Its translation is CASSVPGTSGTYEQYF. This rearrangement joins TRBV10-2 to TRBJ2-7, with 13 bases that match TRBD2. V shed 4 bases, J shed 2 bases, and the junction held 5 bases outside the gene matches. The CDR3 spans 16 residues. Germline V gene sequence: CDR1 WSHSY, CDR2 SAAADI.

The chain employs TRBV4-2 and TRBJ2-7; the match to TRBD2 covers 7 bases. This CDR3 is 14 amino acids long. CDR1 is LGHNA and CDR2 is YNFKEQ in the germline V gene. With V trimmed by 1 base and J by 9 bases, 9 bases remained unmatched. The CDR3 coding sequence is TGTGCCAGCAGCCAAGCGACTAGCAGGACGGGGCAGTACTTC. Translated, it gives CASSQATSRTGQYF.

The genes are TRBV30 and TRBJ2-2; D is ambiguous. Germline loops: CDR1 GTSNPN, CDR2 SVGIG (reference sequence). The CDR3 length is 14 residues. Deletions cut 0 bases from V and 3 bases from J, with 8 bases between. The CDR3 reads CAWSVEGYTGELFF. CDR3 in DNA: TGTGCCTGGAGTGTAGAAGGCTACACCGGGGAGCTGTTTTTT.

This chain joins TRBV30 and TRBJ2-2; TRBD1 matches 7 bases. J lost 2 bases, V lost 6 bases, and 12 bases had no gene match. Germline CDR1 reads GTSNPN; CDR2 reads SVGIG (reference sequence). The CDR3 contains 16 residues. The CDR3 DNA is TGTGCCTGCTGGACTGGACAGGCCCTTAACACCGGGGAGCTGTTTTTT. It codes for CACWTGQALNTGELFF.

The rearrangement uses TRBV15 and TRBJ2-7; D unclear. The V end was cut by 1 base, the J end by 6 bases, with 10 bases between. This CDR3 is built from 13 residues. In germline, CDR1 is LNHNV, CDR2 YYDKDF (reference sequence). The CDR3 loop reads CATSRANRPEQYF. The CDR3 bases are TGTGCCACCAGCAGAGCAAACAGACCCGAGCAGTACTTC.

The chain joins TRBV2 to TRBJ1-2, with TRBD1 as a possible D gene (6 bases). With 3 bases removed from V and 6 bases from J, the gap between germline ends came to 14 bases. This CDR3 contains 14 residues. CDR1 and CDR2 (germline): SNHLY, FYNNEI. CDR3 DNA sequence: TGTGCCAGCAGTGATTGGGGGGCGGGCGATGGCTACACCTTC. Translated, it gives CASSDWGAGDGYTF.

This clone was seen a single time. One junction end disagrees with the germline gene, perhaps due to a read error. The chain couples TRBV25-1 to TRBJ2-6; no definite D call. Germline V gene data show CDR1 as MGHDK and CDR2 as SYGVNS. The CDR3 runs 18 residues. CDR3 amino acids: CAAVPGENWKSRANVLAF. CDR3 nucleotide sequence: TGTGCAGCAGTGCCAGGAGAGAACTGGAAAAGTCGGGCCAACGTCCTGGCTTTC.

This clone was recorded only once. The CDR3 is CASSFNPGQVYEQYF. The CDR3 nucleotides are TGTGCCAGCAGCTTCAACCCGGGACAGGTTTACGAGCAGTACTTC. V and J are TRBV7-2 and TRBJ2-7; TRBD1 aligns across 8 bases. V trimming: 3 bases; J trimming: 4 bases; junction bases outside the gene matches: 8. The CDR3 length is 15 residues. Germline-derived CDR1 and CDR2 are SGHTA and FQGNSA.

The chain is built from TRBV6-6 and TRBJ2-7; D uncertain. Trimming took off 0 bases at V and 7 bases at J, with 13 bases between the two ends. The CDR3 sequence is 14 residues long. Germline-derived CDR1 and CDR2 are MNHNY and SVGAGI (reference sequence). CDR3 sequence (DNA): TGTGCCAGCAGTTACTCGGTAAAGGGTGGAGAGCAGTACTTC. Amino acid sequence: CASSYSVKGGEQYF.

The chain has TRBV2 and TRBJ2-1, with D possibly TRBD1 on 5 matching bases. The V gene lost 6 bases and the J gene lost 5 bases, with 17 bases spanning the gap. Germline V lookup: CDR1 SNHLY, CDR2 FYNNEI. This CDR3 spans 15 amino acids. CDR3 protein: CASRRQLTSNNEQFF. The CDR3 DNA sequence: TGTGCCAGCAGACGACAGCTTACCTCTAACAATGAGCAGTTCTTC.

The rearrangement uses TRBV4-1 and TRBJ2-5, with 7 nucleotides matching TRBD1. Trimming took 3 bases from V and 2 from J; bases not matched to a gene: 12. The germline V gene has CDR1 MGHRA and CDR2 YSYEKL. The CDR3 covers 17 residues. The CDR3 protein is CASSQGLTGLLQETQYF. In DNA form, the CDR3 reads TGCGCCAGCAGCCAGGGCCTGACAGGGTTGTTGCAAGAGACCCAGTACTTC.